This passage covers 21 T cell receptor beta chains from one sample sequenced in a study of cytomegalovirus exposure and HLA in healthy donors. PCR primers comprised 60 Vbeta and 13 Jbeta primers. Generated by immunoSEQ multiplex PCR, the TCRdb table keeps only in-frame clones and is missing some. The sample includes 60,000 to 75,000 clones, around four fifths of them seen just once. The sequencing input was PBMCs. The source is a woman aged 25 to 39 in good health and CMV-seropositive.

This rearrangement joins TRBV29-1 to TRBJ1-1, with D perhaps matching TRBD1 (6 bases). Trimming stripped 4 bases from V and 2 bases from J, with 14 bases between. Germline CDR1 is SQVTM and CDR2 is ANQGSEA. The CDR3 covers 14 residues. DNA for the CDR3: TGCAGCGTTGGAGCAGGGACAACCAACACTGAAGCTTTCTTT. Translation: CSVGAGTTNTEAFF.

V usage is TRBV7-2 and J usage is TRBJ2-5; TRBD2 is a possible D gene (5 bases). Germline CDR1 is SGHTA and CDR2 is FQGNSA. Trimming shortened V by 2 bases and J by 4 bases, and 17 bases separated the two germline ends. The CDR3 totals 16 residues. CDR3: CASSLRPGSRGETQYF. The CDR3 bases are TGTGCCAGCAGCTTAAGGCCGGGATCTCGGGGAGAGACCCAGTACTTC.

This clone counts as medium-sized (0.01 to 0.1%). The rearrangement uses TRBV10-2 and TRBJ2-7; D remains unclear. The V gene lost 4 bases and the J gene lost 5 bases, with 18 bases spanning the gap. Germline V CDR1 and CDR2: WSHSY, SAAADI. The CDR3 covers 15 residues. Written as DNA, the CDR3 is TGCGCCAGCAGTGTCCTCCCCCCCTCCCTTGACGAGCAGTACTTC. Translating gives CASSVLPPSLDEQYF.

The CDR3 reads CAWSVQRGRAAFF. CDR3 bases: TGTGCCTGGAGTGTTCAGCGAGGGAGGGCAGCTTTCTTT. The chain recombines TRBV30 with TRBJ1-1, with no clear D. Trimming left V 0 bases short and J 10 bases short, with 15 bases between. This CDR3 contains 13 residues. Germline-derived CDR1 and CDR2 are GTSNPN and SVGIG (reference sequence).

Only one count was recorded for this clone. This chain uses TRBV5-6 with TRBJ2-2; tentatively, D is TRBD2 (5 bases). The CDR3 consists of 15 residues. In germline, CDR1 is SGHDT, CDR2 YYEEEE. V lost 2 bases to trimming and J lost 1 base, with 9 bases between them. This CDR3 is CASSFRTWNTGELFF. CDR3 DNA: TGTGCCAGCAGCTTCCGGACTTGGAACACCGGGGAGCTGTTTTTT.

This clone appeared a single time. This sequence joins TRBV11-2 and TRBJ2-7, with 8 bases that match TRBD2. V lost 5 bases, J lost 2 bases, and 11 bases stayed unmatched. This CDR3 has 16 residues. Germline V gene data show CDR1 as SGHAT and CDR2 as FQNNGV. CDR3 loop: CASSPRTSFPTYEQYF. In DNA, the CDR3 is TGTGCCAGCAGCCCCCGGACTAGCTTCCCCACCTACGAGCAGTACTTC.

The genes are TRBV6-1 and TRBJ2-3; TRBD1 matches at 9 bases. This CDR3 has 17 amino acids. The V segment lost 3 bases and the J segment 4 bases; nucleotides outside the gene matches: 11. The germline gives CDR1 MNHNS, CDR2 SASEGT. The CDR3 reads CASSDPAGTGWSDTQYF. CDR3 nucleotides: TGTGCCAGCAGTGACCCGGCCGGGACAGGGTGGTCAGATACGCAGTATTTT.

The rearrangement links TRBV4-3 to TRBJ2-1; 16 bases match TRBD2. The CDR3 contains 20 residues. Trimming at V came to 3 bases and at J to 0 bases, leaving 8 bases not matched to a gene. Germline CDR1 LGHNA, CDR2 YSLEER. CDR3 sequence (DNA): TGCGCCAGCAGCCATCCGGGACTAGCGGGAGGGCCTAGCTCCTACAATGAGCAGTTCTTC. Its translation is CASSHPGLAGGPSSYNEQFF.

This clone was observed a handful of times. V is TRBV7-8 and J is TRBJ1-4; D is ambiguous. This CDR3 region has 16 residues. CDR1 is SGHVS, CDR2 FQNEAQ, per germline. The V end was cut by 1 base, the J end by 8 bases, with 17 bases between. The CDR3 sequence: CASSLGLGTLGEKLFF. CDR3 coding DNA: TGTGCCAGCAGCTTAGGGTTGGGTACTCTCGGGGAAAAACTGTTTTTT. The entire variable domain, with the rest obtained from reference TRBV7-8 and TRBJ1-4, is as follows: GAGVSQSPRYKVAKRGQDVALRCDPISGHVSLFWYQQALGQGPEFLTYFQNEAQLDKSGLPSDRFFAERPEGSVSTLKIQRTQQEDSAVYLCASSLGLGTLGEKLFFGSGTQLSVL.

CDR3 residues: CASSPVAGGPNEQYF. CDR3 DNA: TGTGCCAGCAGCCCCGTAGCGGGAGGGCCGAACGAGCAGTACTTC. The chain combines TRBV7-2 with TRBJ2-7; 11 bases agree with TRBD2. This CDR3 comprises 15 residues. The germline V gene encodes CDR1 SGHTA and CDR2 FQGNSA. V lost 5 bases and J lost 5; bases outside the gene matches: 8.

The chain joins TRBV15 to TRBJ2-2; possibly TRBD1 for D (5 bases). The CDR3 has 15 residues. The V end lost 1 base, the J end lost 2 bases, and 8 bases lay between the germline ends. Germline values: CDR1 LNHNV, CDR2 YYDKDF (reference sequence). CDR3 nucleotide sequence: TGTGCCACCAGCAGAGGGCAGGGAAACACCGGGGAGCTGTTTTTT. Protein: CATSRGQGNTGELFF.

The CDR3 nucleotides read TGCAGCGTTGACCCGGACAGGGGAGCTTACGAGCAGTACTTC. This sequence encodes CSVDPDRGAYEQYF. This chain joins TRBV29-1 and TRBJ2-7; the match to TRBD1 covers 9 bases. CDR3 length: 14 amino acids. Germline V lookup: CDR1 SQVTM, CDR2 ANQGSEA. Losses at the gene ends were 3 bases for V and 4 bases for J; bases not matched to a gene: 7.

There are a few counts of this clone. The chain recombines TRBV28 with TRBJ1-1; D might be TRBD1 (6 bases). Trimming cost V 3 bases and J 5 bases, with 13 bases left between them. This CDR3 region has 14 residues. In germline, CDR1 is MDHEN, CDR2 SYDVKM. DNA of the CDR3: TGTGCCAGCAGTTTTCAGGGGCGTTGGACTGAAGCTTTCTTT. Translation: CASSFQGRWTEAFF.

The V and J genes are TRBV18 and TRBJ1-2; tentatively, D is TRBD1 (5 bases). Trimming removed 4 bases at V and 7 bases at J, with 10 bases between. Germline CDR1 is KGHSH and CDR2 is LQKENI. CDR3 length: 12 residues. The CDR3 nucleotides read TGTGCCAGCTCACTCCAGGGAGGTGGCTACACCTTC. It yields the protein CASSLQGGGYTF.

The chain has TRBV29-1 and TRBJ2-5; D ambiguous. Per germline, CDR1 SQVTM and CDR2 ANQGSEA. Trimming removed 4 bases at V and 5 bases at J, with 11 bases between. The CDR3 length is 12 residues. The CDR3 coding sequence is TGCAGCGTTGTGCGTGTGAGTGAGACCCAGTACTTC. Amino acids: CSVVRVSETQYF. Combining the CDR3 with reference TRBV29-1 and TRBJ2-5 gives the whole variable domain SAVISQKPSRDICQRGTSLTIQCQVDSQVTMMFWYRQQPGQSLTLIATANQGSEATYESGFVIDKFPISRPNLTFSTLTVSNMSPEDSSIYLCSVVRVSETQYFGPGTRLLVL.

This clone was seen more than once but under ten times. This chain joins TRBV2 and TRBJ2-3; D perhaps matches TRBD2 (7 bases). Trimming shortened V by 7 bases and J by 0 bases, and 11 bases separated the two germline ends. CDR3 size: 14 residues. The germline CDR1 and CDR2 sequences are SNHLY and FYNNEI. CDR3 in DNA: TGTGCCAGCAAAGAGGGGGGGAGCACAGATACGCAGTATTTT. Amino acids: CASKEGGSTDTQYF.

The CDR3 region has the DNA TGTGCCAGCAGCGCCACGACAGGGCTTAGCAATCAGCCCCAGCATTTT. This codes for CASSATTGLSNQPQHF. The chain joins TRBV7-2 to TRBJ1-5, with 7 nucleotides matching TRBD1. The V and J ends lost 5 bases and 0 bases, in that order; junction bases with no gene match: 7. The germline gives CDR1 SGHTA, CDR2 FQGNSA. CDR3 length equals 16 residues.

CDR3 protein: CASSFFSGQGARVNTEAFF. Written as DNA, the CDR3 is TGCGCCAGCAGCTTTTTTTCGGGACAGGGGGCGAGGGTGAACACTGAAGCTTTCTTT. The rearrangement links TRBV5-1 to TRBJ1-1; 12 nucleotides agree with TRBD1. This CDR3 is built from 19 residues. The germline gives CDR1 SGHRS, CDR2 YFSETQ. V trimming: 2 bases; J trimming: 0 bases; junction bases outside the gene matches: 11.

The J gene is TRBJ1-2, the V gene TRBV6-5; the D gene is possibly TRBD1 (6 bases). Germline V gene lookup returns CDR1 MNHEY and CDR2 SVGAGI. This CDR3 is built from 14 residues. V was clipped by 5 bases and J by 7 bases, with 17 bases between them. The CDR3: CASSPGVGDGGYTF. The CDR3 region has the DNA TGTGCCAGCAGTCCAGGGGTAGGCGACGGTGGCTACACCTTC.

CDR3 bases: TGTGCCAGCAGTTATAGCGGGAGGGGGGTCAATGAGCAGTTCTTC. Residues: CASSYSGRGVNEQFF. This rearrangement joins TRBV6-5 to TRBJ2-1, with 11 bases that match TRBD2. The CDR3 extends over 15 amino acids. V gave up 3 bases and J gave up 6 bases; unmatched junction bases: 4. Germline assignment: CDR1 MNHEY and CDR2 SVGAGI.

The rearrangement joins TRBV6-1 to TRBJ1-2, with D uncertain. Per germline, CDR1 MNHNS and CDR2 SASEGT. The CDR3 runs to 14 residues. V shed 7 bases and J shed 1 base, with 13 bases lying between them. CDR3 DNA: TGTGCCAGCAACGTACAGTGGAATAACTATGGCTACACCTTC. Its translation: CASNVQWNNYGYTF.